The T cell receptor beta chain described here comes from a study of read filtering for tumor transcriptome and immune sequencing (dated by TCRdb to the early 2020s). Turning to the overall study: The cohort had 17 male and over 12 female patients with a mean age of about 66 years, ranging from about 40 to 85. By revised international staging, eight or nine patients were R-ISS I, over 15 were R-ISS II and 6 or 7 were R-ISS III. Whole-transcriptome libraries were prepared with the TruSeq RNA Access Library Prep Kit after DNase treatment. TCR-region mapped reads per sample ranged from about 4.05 to 11 million with IR-seq versus only roughly 75 to 1,300 with RNA-seq. TCR repertoires obtained by targeted immune repertoire sequencing and by bulk whole-transcriptome sequencing performed on the same bone marrow samples were compared. One main goal was a read-filtering strategy for immune repertoire data, in particular deciding whether clonotypes backed by only one read should be removed. Here is what the overall study found, with its caveats: IR-seq captured clonotypes at much higher depth and more reliably than RNA-seq, and smaller IR-seq throughput sufficed to identify most shared clonotypes. The sorted CD138-negative fraction was composed of a mixed bone marrow immune population rather than of purified T cells. In IR-seq, around 85% of clonotypes but about 4% of total reads were represented by single-read clonotypes, whereas in RNA-seq, 74.6% of clonotypes and around 45% of reads were represented by single-read clonotypes. When single-read clonotypes were removed, the proportions of shared clonotypes in IR-seq and RNA-seq correlated more strongly.

Every patient had bone marrow sampled at the time of active disease. Bone marrow mononuclear cells were isolated by Ficoll-Hypaque density gradient centrifugation. Myeloma plasma cells were removed and CD138-negative cells were obtained by negative selection following labeling with CD138 magnetic microbeads on a MACS separator. Flow cytometry with CD138 antibodies on an Attune NxT was used to check how pure the isolated cells were. Total RNA was extracted using TRIzol reagent and was quantified on a NanoDrop spectrophotometer. Paired RNA-seq and IR-seq were performed on each patient's CD138-negative bone marrow sample. The CDR3 has 15 amino acids, counting the end cysteine and phenylalanine. Just CDR3 DNA is preserved here, 45 bases in frame from base 1. V ends up 3 bases short and J 1 base short, with an unmatched junction base count of 5. The Immunoverse kit was used to build TCR libraries from 400 ng RNA, with molecular barcoded adaptors covering alpha/delta and beta/gamma chains. TCR library preparation used the same RNA that was used for transcriptome sequencing. Sequencing of the TCR libraries was done on an Illumina HiSeq 4000 with 2 x 150 cycles. As for the authors' bioinformatics: Using MiXCR, which included quality filtering and error correction, TCR reads were aligned to human V, D, J and C references and then assembled into CDR3 clonotypes. The tcR package in R was used for analysis of clonotype counts and gene usage diversity. Raw mapping reads were checked after the RNA-seq reads had been mapped by STAR aligner version 2.5.3a onto the human GRCh37 genome. IR-seq fastq files were randomly downsampled with Seqtk 1.3 to test the effect of sequencing depth on detected clonotypes. The public reads were reprocessed in TCRdb via fastp at Q25 and MiXCR, keeping in-frame beta chains. Rows with a matching CDR3 protein are joined into one entry that keeps the most common DNA and genes. The V and J calls come from TCRdb's annotation, not from the publication. This sample comprises 100,000 to 150,000 distinct CDR3 sequences, less than 15% of them detected only once. 7.5% to 10% of the sample belongs to the ten largest clones.

This clonotype occurred many times. The target of this receptor is not known. No much larger clonotype is one base removed from it; base qualities were not supplied. Sequenced sample: a population of CD138-negative cells sorted from bone marrow. The cell subset or site label, as the study defines it: bone marrow mononuclear cells depleted of CD138+ plasma/myeloma cells by negative magnetic selection. The receptor chain draws on TRBV12-3 or TRBV12-4 and TRBJ2-7; a stretch of 8 junction bases matches TRBD1. The clonotype comes from a donor at least 40 years old with multiple myeloma. The nucleotides read TGTGCCAGCAGTTTCGGGACAGGAGGATCCTACGAGCAGTACTTC. Its translation is CASSFGTGGSYEQYF.